Listed below are T cell receptor beta chains from one sample, sequenced in a study of shared clonotypes between healthy human individuals. Profiling relied on immunoSEQ multiplex PCR, and the TCRdb table lists in-frame clones only, not all of them. The sample lists over 1.5 million clones, 95% to 99% seen once, with 0.4% to 0.55% in the top ten. The sequencing sample was made of naive CD4+ T cells sorted from blood. These receptors originate from a man under 40 in good health. Each CDR3 is given with its conserved first and last residue. D genes are given only for firm matches.

cdr3_length: 18; j_call: TRBJ2-7; d_call: TRBD2; v_call: TRBV4-2; cdr3_nt: TGTGCCAGCAGCCAAGATTTTACTAGCGGGAGGATCGCCTACGAGCAGTACTTC; cdr3_aa: CASSQDFTSGRIAYEQYF
cdr3_length: 14; j_call: TRBJ2-7; d_call: NA; v_call: TRBV11-2; cdr3_nt: TGTGCCAGCAGCTCTCGGGGGGCGCAACACGAGCAGTACTTC; cdr3_aa: CASSSRGAQHEQYF
cdr3_length: 15; j_call: TRBJ1-2; d_call: TRBD1; v_call: TRBV2; cdr3_nt: TGTGCCAGCTGCAGCCCGGGACAGGGGGTCTGTGGCTACACCTTC; cdr3_aa: CASCSPGQGVCGYTF
cdr3_length: 14; j_call: TRBJ1-5; d_call: NA; v_call: TRBV7-8; cdr3_nt: TGTGCCAGCAGCCTCGGACGGAAAAATCAGCCCCAGCATTTT; cdr3_aa: CASSLGRKNQPQHF
cdr3_length: 15; j_call: TRBJ2-5; d_call: TRBD2; v_call: TRBV29-1; cdr3_nt: TGCAGCGTTCGGGGCGGGAGGGAGACGAAAGAGACCCAGTACTTC; cdr3_aa: CSVRGGRETKETQYF
cdr3_length: 11; j_call: TRBJ2-7; d_call: NA; v_call: TRBV20-1; cdr3_nt: TGCAGTGCTAAGGCCCTCTACGAGCAGTACTTC; cdr3_aa: CSAKALYEQYF
cdr3_length: 17; j_call: TRBJ1-2; d_call: TRBD1; v_call: TRBV28; cdr3_nt: TGTGCCAGCATCAGACGAGGGACAGGGGGCGTTGCCTATGGCTACACCTTC; cdr3_aa: CASIRRGTGGVAYGYTF
cdr3_length: 14; j_call: TRBJ2-1; d_call: NA; v_call: TRBV30; cdr3_nt: TGTGCCTGGAGAAAAGCGGGTTCTTACAATGAGCAGTTCTTC; cdr3_aa: CAWRKAGSYNEQFF
cdr3_length: 12; j_call: TRBJ1-2; d_call: NA; v_call: TRBV7-9; cdr3_nt: TGTGCCAGCAGGGGTCTTAGTGGTGGCTACACCTTC; cdr3_aa: CASRGLSGGYTF
cdr3_length: 16; j_call: TRBJ1-1; d_call: NA; v_call: TRBV6-1; cdr3_nt: TGTGCCAGCAGTGAAGCGCGGGGGCAGGGGTACACTGAAGCTTTCTTT; cdr3_aa: CASSEARGQGYTEAFF
cdr3_length: 14; j_call: TRBJ2-5; d_call: NA; v_call: TRBV25-1; cdr3_nt: TGTGCCAGCAGTGCAGACCATGGGCTCGCGACCCAGTACTTC; cdr3_aa: CASSADHGLATQYF
cdr3_length: 13; j_call: TRBJ1-5; d_call: NA; v_call: TRBV2; cdr3_nt: TGTGCCAGCTGTAGTGATAGCAATCAGCCCCAGCATTTT; cdr3_aa: CASCSDSNQPQHF
cdr3_length: 14; j_call: TRBJ2-1; d_call: TRBD1; v_call: TRBV5-1; cdr3_nt: TGCGCCAGCAGCTGGGAGGACAGGGTTGATGAGCAGTTCTTC; cdr3_aa: CASSWEDRVDEQFF
cdr3_length: 14; j_call: TRBJ2-7; d_call: NA; v_call: TRBV7-9; cdr3_nt: TGTGCCAGCAGCTTAGAATTTTCGGGACACGAGCAGTACTTC; cdr3_aa: CASSLEFSGHEQYF
cdr3_length: 16; j_call: TRBJ1-1; d_call: NA; v_call: TRBV5-1; cdr3_nt: TGCGCCAGCAGCTCCGCCCCGGGAGTGGTCAGCACTGAAGCTTTCTTT; cdr3_aa: CASSSAPGVVSTEAFF
cdr3_length: 13; j_call: TRBJ2-1; d_call: NA; v_call: TRBV5-4; cdr3_nt: TGTGCCAGCAAGCTAGCCGACAGGAATGAGCAGTTCTTC; cdr3_aa: CASKLADRNEQFF
cdr3_length: 15; j_call: TRBJ2-1; d_call: TRBD2; v_call: TRBV5-1; cdr3_nt: TGCGCCAGCAGCTTGGTGACTAGCGACTACAATGAGCAGTTCTTC; cdr3_aa: CASSLVTSDYNEQFF
cdr3_length: 15; j_call: TRBJ2-3; d_call: NA; v_call: TRBV14; cdr3_nt: TGTGCCAGCAGCCAAGTAGGCCTTGGCACAGATACGCAGTATTTT; cdr3_aa: CASSQVGLGTDTQYF
cdr3_length: 16; j_call: TRBJ1-1; d_call: TRBD1; v_call: TRBV18; cdr3_nt: TGTGCCAGCTCACCACTAGGACAGGAACTGAACACTGAAGCTTTCTTT; cdr3_aa: CASSPLGQELNTEAFF
cdr3_length: 17; j_call: TRBJ2-5; d_call: TRBD2; v_call: TRBV18; cdr3_nt: TGTGCCAGCTCACGTCGGCGGACTAGCGGGAATCAAGAGACCCAGTACTTC; cdr3_aa: CASSRRRTSGNQETQYF
cdr3_length: 15; j_call: TRBJ2-1; d_call: TRBD2; v_call: TRBV2; cdr3_nt: TGTGCCAGCAGGGGACTTGCGGGAGGGCCTACTGAGCAGTTCTTC; cdr3_aa: CASRGLAGGPTEQFF
cdr3_length: 15; j_call: TRBJ2-2; d_call: NA; v_call: TRBV6-1; cdr3_nt: TGTGCCAGCAAACCGCGGCGGGAGAACACCGGGGAGCTGTTTTTT; cdr3_aa: CASKPRRENTGELFF